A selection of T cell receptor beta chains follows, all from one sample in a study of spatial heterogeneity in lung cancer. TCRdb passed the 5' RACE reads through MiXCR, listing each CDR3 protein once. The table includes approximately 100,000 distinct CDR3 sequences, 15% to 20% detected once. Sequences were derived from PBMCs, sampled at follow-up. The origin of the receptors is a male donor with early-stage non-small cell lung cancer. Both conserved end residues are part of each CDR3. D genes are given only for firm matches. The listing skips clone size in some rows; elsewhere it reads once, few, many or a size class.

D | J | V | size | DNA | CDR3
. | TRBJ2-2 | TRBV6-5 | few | TGTGCCAGCGCGAGCGGCCAGCACACCGGGGAGCTGTTTTTT | CASASGQHTGELFF
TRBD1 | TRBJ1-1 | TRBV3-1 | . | TGTGCCAGCAGCCAACCTGGGACAGGGGTAGCCGCTGAAGCTTTCTTT | CASSQPGTGVAAEAFF
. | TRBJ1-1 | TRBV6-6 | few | TGTGCCAGCAGTTACGGCCCGAACACTGAAGCTTTCTTT | CASSYGPNTEAFF
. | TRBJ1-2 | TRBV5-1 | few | TGCGCCAGCAGCTTGGCCGGCAACGCTCCCTATGGCTACACCTTC | CASSLAGNAPYGYTF
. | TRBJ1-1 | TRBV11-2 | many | TGTGCCAGCATAAGAGGGAGGACTGAAGCTTTCTTT | CASIRGRTEAFF
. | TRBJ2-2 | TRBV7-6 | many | TGTGCCAGCAGCTTAGCAGGGAACACCGGGGAGCTGTTTTTT | CASSLAGNTGELFF
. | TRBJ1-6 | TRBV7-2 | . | TGTGCCAGCAGGGTCGATCGTTCACCCCTCCACTTT | CASRVDRSPLHF
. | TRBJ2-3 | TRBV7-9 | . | TGTGCCAGCAGCTTATTACGTGGGGGTACGCAGTATTTT | CASSLLRGGTQYF
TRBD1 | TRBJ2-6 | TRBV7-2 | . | TGTGCCAGCAGCCCGGACAGGCCTCTAACTGGGGCCAACGTCCTGACTTTC | CASSPDRPLTGANVLTF
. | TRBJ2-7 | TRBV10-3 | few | TGTGCCATCAGTGAGTCGGCAGAGACCTACGAGCAGTACTTC | CAISESAETYEQYF
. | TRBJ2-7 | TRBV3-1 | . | TGTGCCAGCAGCCCGGGGCAGTCCTACGAGCAGTACTTC | CASSPGQSYEQYF
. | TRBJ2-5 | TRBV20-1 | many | TGCAGTGCTAGTCCCCCAGCGGGCCGGGAACAAGAGACCCAGTACTTC | CSASPPAGREQETQYF
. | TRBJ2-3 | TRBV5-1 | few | TGCGCCAGCAGCTTGGGGATTGGGTCAAGGGTAGATACGCAGTATTTT | CASSLGIGSRVDTQYF
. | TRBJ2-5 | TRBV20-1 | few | TGCAGTGCTAGTAAAGGGGAAGAGACCCAGTACTTC | CSASKGEETQYF
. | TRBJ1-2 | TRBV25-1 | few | TGTGCCAGCAGTGTGGACGGCAACTATGGCTACACCTTC | CASSVDGNYGYTF
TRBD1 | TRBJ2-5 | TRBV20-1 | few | TGCAGTGCTGGGGACAGGGAAGAGACCCAGTACTTC | CSAGDREETQYF
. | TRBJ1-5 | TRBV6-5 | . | TGTGCCAGCAGATCAACGAGGGGGGGCACCAATCAGCCCCAGCATTTT | CASRSTRGGTNQPQHF
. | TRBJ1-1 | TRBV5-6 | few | TGTGCCAGCAGCTTGCAGAGGAGGAACACTGAAGCTTTCTTT | CASSLQRRNTEAFF
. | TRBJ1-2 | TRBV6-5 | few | TGTGCCAGCAGGGGGGTGGTAGCTAACTATGGCTACACCTTC | CASRGVVANYGYTF
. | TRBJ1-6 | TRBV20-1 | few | TGCAGTGCTAGAGTGGGTGGCTATAATTCACCCCTCCACTTT | CSARVGGYNSPLHF
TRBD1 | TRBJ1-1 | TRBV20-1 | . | TGCAGTGCTAGAGGGACAGGTGTTGAAGCTTTCTTT | CSARGTGVEAFF
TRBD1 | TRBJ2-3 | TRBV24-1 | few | TGTGCCACCAGTGAGCCGGGACAGGCCCGCACAGATACGCAGTATTTT | CATSEPGQARTDTQYF
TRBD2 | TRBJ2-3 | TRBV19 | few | TGTGCCAGTGGACTAGCGGGAGGGGTAGATACGCAGTATTTT | CASGLAGGVDTQYF
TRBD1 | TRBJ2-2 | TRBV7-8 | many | TGTGCCAGCAGTGCCGGGACAGCGAACACCGGGGAGCTGTTTTTT | CASSAGTANTGELFF
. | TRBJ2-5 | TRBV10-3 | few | TGTGCCATCATAACCCGTGGATTTACCGGGACGCCAGAAGAGACCCAGTACTTC | CAIITRGFTGTPEETQYF
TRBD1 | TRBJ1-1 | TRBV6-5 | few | TGTGCCAGCAGTGCCGGACAGGGAACGGTCAGGACTGAAGCTTTCTTT | CASSAGQGTVRTEAFF
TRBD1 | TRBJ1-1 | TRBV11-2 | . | TGTGCCAGCAGATTGGACAGGGCGAACACTGAAGCTTTCTTT | CASRLDRANTEAFF
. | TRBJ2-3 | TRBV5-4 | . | TGTGCCAGCAGCAGAGCGAACAGGGCGACAGATACGCAGTATTTT | CASSRANRATDTQYF
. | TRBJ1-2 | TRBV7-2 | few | TGTGCCAGCAGCGGACAGAACCAAAACTATGGCTACACCTTC | CASSGQNQNYGYTF
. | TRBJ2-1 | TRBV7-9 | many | TGTGCCAGCAGCCATGATGTATCGAGCTCCTACAATGAGCAGTTCTTC | CASSHDVSSSYNEQFF
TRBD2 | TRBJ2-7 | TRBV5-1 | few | TGCGCCAGCAGCGGAGGACTAGTTTTCCCCTACGAGCAGTACTTC | CASSGGLVFPYEQYF
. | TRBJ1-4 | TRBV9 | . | TGTGCCAGCAATGGAGTCGGATCGACTAATGAAAAACTGTTTTTT | CASNGVGSTNEKLFF
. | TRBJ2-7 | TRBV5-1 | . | TGCGCCAGCAGCTCGGCAGGGCTCTCCTACGAGCAGTACTTC | CASSSAGLSYEQYF
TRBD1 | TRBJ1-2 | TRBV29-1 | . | TGCAGCGGCCAGATTGGACAGGGAAGCAATGGCTACACCTTC | CSGQIGQGSNGYTF
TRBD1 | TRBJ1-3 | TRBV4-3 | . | TGCGCCAGCAGCCAAGGACAGGGGGCAGACACCATATATTTT | CASSQGQGADTIYF
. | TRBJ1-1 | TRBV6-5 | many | TGTGCCAGCAGGCAAGGACAGATGGAGGCTTTCTTT | CASRQGQMEAFF
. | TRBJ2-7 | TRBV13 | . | TGTGCCAGCAGCTTAGGCTTGGGGACCTACGAGCAGTACTTC | CASSLGLGTYEQYF
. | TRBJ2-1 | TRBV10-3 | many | TGTGCCATCAGTGAACCCCCCTCCAATGAGCAGTTCTTC | CAISEPPSNEQFF
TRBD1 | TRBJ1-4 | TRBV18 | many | TGTGCCAGCTCACTGAATGGACAGGGTGCAACTAATGAAAAACTGTTTTTT | CASSLNGQGATNEKLFF
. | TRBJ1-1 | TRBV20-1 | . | TGCAGTGTCAGGGGCCCCTCGAACACTGAAGCTTTCTTT | CSVRGPSNTEAFF
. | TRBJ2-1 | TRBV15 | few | TGTGCCACCAGCAGAGGGTCGACTAGTTTGGACAATGAGCAGTTCTTC | CATSRGSTSLDNEQFF
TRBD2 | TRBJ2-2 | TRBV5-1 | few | TGCGCCAGCAGCTGGGGGACTAGTCCCAACGGGGAGCTGTTTTTT | CASSWGTSPNGELFF
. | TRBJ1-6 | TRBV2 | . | TGTGCCAGCAGCCGGGACGGCCCGGGCTTGGATTCACCCCTCCACTTT | CASSRDGPGLDSPLHF
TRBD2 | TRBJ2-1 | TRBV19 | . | TGTGCCAGTAGCGAAGGCGGGGGGGCTGGGAATGAGCAGTTCTTC | CASSEGGGAGNEQFF
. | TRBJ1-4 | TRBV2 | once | TGTGCCAGCAGTGGGGGGGCATCGGCTAATGAAAAACTGTTTTTT | CASSGGASANEKLFF
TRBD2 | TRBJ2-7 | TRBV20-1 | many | TGCAGTGCTAAGACTAGCGGGAACTACGAGCAGTACTTC | CSAKTSGNYEQYF
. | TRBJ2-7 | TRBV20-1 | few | TGCAGTGCCATCCCTATCGGACTTTCCTACGAGCAGTACTTC | CSAIPIGLSYEQYF
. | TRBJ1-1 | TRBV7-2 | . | TGTGCCAGCAGCCAAAGCCGGCACACTGAAGCTTTCTTT | CASSQSRHTEAFF
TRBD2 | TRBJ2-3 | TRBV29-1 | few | TGCAGCGTTCCGGGACTAGCAGCAGATACGCAGTATTTT | CSVPGLAADTQYF
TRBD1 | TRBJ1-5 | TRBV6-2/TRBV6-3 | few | TGTGCCAGCAGTACTACAGGGGGGAACCAGCCCCAGCATTTT | CASSTTGGNQPQHF
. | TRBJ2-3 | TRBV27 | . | TGTGCCAGCATCGGCCCGGCCGGGGCAGATACGCAGTATTTT | CASIGPAGADTQYF
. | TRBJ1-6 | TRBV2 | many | TGTGCCAGCAGTTCAGGGGCGATTTTGGATTCACCCCTCCACTTT | CASSSGAILDSPLHF
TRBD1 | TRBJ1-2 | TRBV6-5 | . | TGTGCCAGCAGTACTCCGGGACAGGCAAACTATGGCTACACCTTC | CASSTPGQANYGYTF
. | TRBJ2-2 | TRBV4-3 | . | TGCGCCAGCAGCCAAGATCCGGGGGCTGGGGAGCTGTTTTTT | CASSQDPGAGELFF
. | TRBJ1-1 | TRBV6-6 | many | TGTGCCAGCAGGGGGCAGGAGGACACTGAAGCTTTCTTT | CASRGQEDTEAFF
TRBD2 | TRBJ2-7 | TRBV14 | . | TGTGCCAGCAGCCAAGAGTGGGTGGCACTAGCGGGAGGCCCCTCCTACGAGCAGTACTTC | CASSQEWVALAGGPSYEQYF
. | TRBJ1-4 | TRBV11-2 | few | TGTGCCAGCAGCTTAGGATTGGCCAGGGGTCCTAATGAAAAACTGTTTTTT | CASSLGLARGPNEKLFF
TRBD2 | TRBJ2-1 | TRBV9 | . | TGTGCCAGCAGCGGGGCTAGCGGGAGGGCCTATGAGCAGTTCTTC | CASSGASGRAYEQFF
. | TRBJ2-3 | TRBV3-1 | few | TGTGCCAGCAGCTCCGGGCCTTCACTGTATTTT | CASSSGPSLYF